This TCR beta chain originates from a study of CD8+ T cells in alopecia areata. General study results and limits: Scalp sequencing captures resident alphabeta T cells of normal skin too. Clonality in lesional scalp, especially alopecia totalis/universalis, exceeded that of normal scalp.

Comments on this clone: Antigen: not known.

Both CD4+ and CD8+ T cells were separated by sorting PBMCs. Extracted RNA was reverse transcribed into cDNA, the sequencing template. Measured with immunoSEQ multiplex PCR; TCRdb has only the in-frame clones, and not every one. This sample has approximately 150,000 clones, with approximately 60% found just once. This CDR3 has 16 residues. CDR1 and CDR2 from the germline V gene are SEHNR and FQNEAQ (reference sequence). Germline trimming cut 3 bases from V and 0 bases from J; bases unmatched to any gene: 2. Sequenced material: CD4+ T cells sorted from blood. The source of this sequence is a human donor in good health. The J gene is TRBJ2-7, the V gene TRBV7-9; 13 bases are a match to TRBD2. CDR3 residues: CASSFRLAGGSYEQYF. In DNA, the CDR3 is TGTGCCAGCAGCTTCCGACTAGCGGGAGGCTCCTACGAGCAGTACTTC.